This entry features one T cell receptor beta chain sequence. Antigen specificity is unknown. This entry is derived from a study of cytomegalovirus exposure and HLA in healthy donors. The study's findings and limits: The authors later linked a missense DCLRE1C variant to TCR beta V- and J-gene trimming. TRBV6-2, TRBV6-3 and some other V segments were unresolvable in 87-base-pair reads.

The primer mix had 60 Vbeta and 13 Jbeta primers. Using immunoSEQ multiplex PCR, the repertoire was profiled, and TCRdb retains in-frame clones only, with some absent. This table lists under 150,000 clones. This CDR3 region has 15 residues. Losses at the gene ends were 1 base for V and 1 base for J; bases not matched to a gene: 4. Germline V gene lookup returns CDR1 MNHNS and CDR2 SASEGT. V and J are TRBV6-1 and TRBJ2-7; 7 bases agree with TRBD2. The receptor was isolated from a woman aged 60 to 75 in good health and CMV-seronegative. The sample comprised PBMCs. CDR3 DNA: TGTGCCAGCAGTGAAGGGCTAGCGGAATCCTACGAGCAGTACTTC. It is translated as CASSEGLAESYEQYF.